This TCR beta chain is drawn from a study of shared clonotypes between healthy human individuals. General study findings and limits: The naive CD4 repertoires of a few donors were compared, and around 4.9% of clonotypes were shared. Compared with clonotypes that all four donors shared, non-shared clonotypes had lower generation probabilities.

Profiling relied on immunoSEQ multiplex PCR, and the TCRdb table lists in-frame clones only, not all of them. The sample lists around 2.5 million clones, 93% occurring once. CDR3 length: 13 residues. In germline, CDR1 is SGHAT, CDR2 FQNNGV. Deletions cut 6 bases from V and 6 bases from J, with 14 bases between. On this clone: The antigen is unknown.

Naive CD45RA+ and memory CD45RA-negative subsets were split from CD4+ cells. This TCR was sampled from a man in his late teens or twenties in good health. Some clones in this sample may be carry-over from other donors' samples. The rearrangement uses TRBV11-2 and TRBJ1-1; D not resolved. The specimen was naive CD4+ T cells from PBMCs. This sample's subset: CD45RA+ positively selected. The CDR3 DNA follows: TGTGCCAGCAGTTCCACCCCTTCGGCTGAAGCTTTCTTT. This encodes CASSSTPSAEAFF.